The 7 T cell receptor beta chains below come from one sample, sequenced in a study of cytomegalovirus exposure and HLA in healthy donors. Produced via immunoSEQ multiplex PCR; TCRdb's table is partial and in-frame only. The table shows around 350,000 clones, with about nine tenths occurring only once. The source material was PBMCs. The source is a young woman in good health and CMV-seronegative.

The V and J genes are TRBV7-3 and TRBJ2-7; 9 bases agree with TRBD2. Germline values: CDR1 SGHTA, CDR2 FQGTGA. With 2 bases clipped from V and 3 bases from J, the junction kept 5 bases outside the gene matches. This CDR3 contains 15 residues. The CDR3 reads CASSLGREGHYEQYF. Here the CDR3 DNA reads TGTGCCAGCAGCTTAGGGCGGGAGGGCCACTACGAGCAGTACTTC.

The rearrangement joins TRBV28 to TRBJ1-2; 7 bases map to TRBD1. The CDR3 loop spans 15 amino acids. V shed 6 bases, J shed 1 base, and the junction held 8 bases outside the gene matches. Germline CDR1 MDHEN, CDR2 SYDVKM. CDR3 in amino acids: CASRMGQLFNYGYTF. The CDR3 bases are TGTGCCAGCAGGATGGGACAGTTGTTTAACTATGGCTACACCTTC.

The V call is TRBV7-9, the J call TRBJ2-2, with 7 bases matching TRBD2. The V gene's germline CDR1 is SEHNR and CDR2 FQNEAQ (reference sequence). CDR3 length: 12 amino acids. With 6 bases clipped from V and 6 bases from J, the junction kept 1 base outside the gene matches. CDR3 sequence (DNA): TGTGCCAGCAGTCGGGGGGCCGGGGAGCTGTTTTTT. It yields the protein CASSRGAGELFF.

V is TRBV5-1 and J is TRBJ2-3, with 9 bases that match TRBD2. The CDR3 is made up of 15 amino acids. Trimming cost V 2 bases and J 2 bases; bases outside gene matches: 3. CDR1 is SGHRS and CDR2 is YFSETQ in the germline V gene. The CDR3 nucleotides read TGCGCCAGCAGCTTCCTAGCGGGGAACACAGATACGCAGTATTTT. This sequence encodes CASSFLAGNTDTQYF.

A note on this clone: Distinct nucleotide sequences in the sample also encode this CDR3. The chain links TRBV27 to TRBJ2-1; TRBD2 might be the D (6 bases). V shed 2 bases and J shed 7 bases, with 6 bases lying between them. In germline, CDR1 is MNHEY, CDR2 SMNVEV (reference sequence). The CDR3 is made up of 12 amino acids. The CDR3: CASSLGGNEQFF. CDR3 coding DNA: TGTGCCAGCAGTTTAGGGGGGAATGAGCAGTTCTTC.

Worth noting for this clone: The sample contains more than one DNA sequence encoding this CDR3. The chain has TRBV6-5 and TRBJ2-2; TRBD1 is a possible D gene (5 bases). The CDR3 is made up of 15 amino acids. The germline V gene has CDR1 MNHEY and CDR2 SVGAGI. V shed 3 bases and J shed 1 base, with 9 bases lying between them. The CDR3, as DNA: TGTGCCAGCAGTTATCTCGGACAGAACACCGGGGAGCTGTTTTTT. It specifies CASSYLGQNTGELFF.

V and J are TRBV18 and TRBJ1-2; 7 nucleotides align to TRBD1. The CDR3 covers 13 residues. The junction had 3 bases not matched to a gene; V was cut back by 3 bases and J by 5 bases. Germline CDR1 reads KGHSH; CDR2 reads LQKENI. CDR3 region: CASSPDREYGYTF. CDR3 sequence (DNA): TGTGCCAGCTCACCCGACAGGGAGTATGGCTACACCTTC.